This T cell receptor beta chain was retrieved from a study of T cells in Graves' hyperthyroidism and ophthalmopathy. Study conclusions and caveats: Ophthalmopathy and stable hyperthyroidism were separated by a 13 V-J model. The majority of expanded thyroid clonotypes above 0.001 also appeared in blood.

Amplification targeted TCR beta CDR3 regions from RNA transcripts. First-round RT-PCR with HTBI primers amplified the TCR CDR3 region. In TCRdb, the multiplex PCR reads were re-called with MiXCR into one record per CDR3 protein. The repertoire holds approximately 510,000 distinct CDR3 sequences, with 40% to 55% as singletons. The CDR3 has 11 residues. The V gene's germline CDR1 is SQVTM and CDR2 ANQGSEA. The ends were cut back, 4 bases at V and 3 bases at J, with 3 bases in the middle. Exclusion followed for patients with uncontrolled infection, other autoimmune disease, pregnancy or lactation. Diagnosis rested on symptoms, serum thyroxine and TRAb, thyroid ultrasound, and orbital computed tomography. This clonotype showed up many times. Its antigen is unknown.

Sequenced: peripheral blood or thyroid tissue (not recorded which). The sequence was obtained from an adult woman with Graves' disease, either hyperthyroidism or ophthalmopathy (not recorded which). The gene calls are TRBV29-1 and TRBJ2-2, with D unclear. The CDR3 nucleotides are TGCAGCGTTGCCGACACCGGGGAGCTGTTTTTT. It yields the protein CSVADTGELFF.